Below, 12 T cell receptor beta chains from the same sample are listed, as sequenced in a study of regulatory T cells in long-lasting Graves disease. The sample's time point: newly diagnosed GD, antithyroid drugs for less than 3 months. Extracted PBMC RNA gave rise to the TCR library. iRepertoire HTBI primers and Arm-PCR of CDR3 regions built TCR beta libraries. TCRdb fed the multiplex PCR reads into MiXCR, producing one record per CDR3 protein. The sample yields 420,000 or so distinct CDR3 sequences, 16% seen once. These same data were also listed under a study on T cells in Graves' hyperthyroidism and ophthalmopathy.

The sequenced sample was peripheral blood mononuclear cells (PBMCs), obtained at new diagnosis, from a patient treated with antithyroid drugs. Receptors were obtained from a woman younger than 35 with Graves disease.

CDR3 region: CASSQDWTSGSWYEQYF. The CDR3 DNA reads TGTGCCAGCAGCCAAGATTGGACTAGCGGGAGTTGGTACGAGCAGTACTTC. The chain is built from TRBV4-2 and TRBJ2-7, with 13 bases matching TRBD2. This CDR3 contains 17 residues. Germline CDR1 is LGHNA and CDR2 is YNFKEQ. V shed 0 bases, J shed 4 bases, and the junction held 6 bases outside the gene matches.

This clonotype came up many times. The genes are TRBV6-2 or TRBV6-3 and TRBJ2-1; possibly TRBD1 or TRBD2 for D (5 bases each). Germline CDR1 and CDR2: MNHEY and SVGEGT. V was trimmed by 6 bases and J by 9 bases, leaving 12 bases between them. The CDR3 totals 12 residues. DNA for the CDR3: TGTGCCAGCAGCCGAGGGGTGACTGAGCAGTTCTTC. It codes for CASSRGVTEQFF.

This clonotype was picked up a small number of times. J is TRBJ2-7 and V is TRBV10-3; TRBD2 might be the D (6 bases). The CDR3 runs to 13 residues. Trimming cost V 3 bases and J 6 bases, with 12 bases left between them. Germline V CDR1 and CDR2: ENHRY, SYGVKD. CDR3 sequence: CAISDQTSREQYF. The CDR3 DNA reads TGTGCCATCAGTGACCAGACTAGTCGCGAGCAGTACTTC.

This clonotype has ten or more counts. This chain uses TRBV29-1 with TRBJ2-7, with a possible D match to TRBD2 (6 bases). The CDR3 runs to 13 residues. With 4 bases removed from V and 7 bases from J, the gap between germline ends came to 17 bases. CDR1 is SQVTM, CDR2 ANQGSEA, per germline. CDR3 in amino acids: CSVAGVHTREQYF. The CDR3 nucleotides read TGCAGCGTTGCGGGGGTACATACGCGGGAGCAGTACTTC.

The chain links TRBV30 to TRBJ1-5; possibly TRBD1 for D (5 bases). The CDR3 runs to 15 residues. CDR1 is GTSNPN, CDR2 SVGIG, per germline (reference sequence). V was clipped by 0 bases and J by 4 bases, with 13 bases between them. The CDR3 region has the DNA TGTGCCTGGAGTGTACGGGGACTGCATAATCAGCCCCAGCATTTT. Encoded protein: CAWSVRGLHNQPQHF.

The chain has TRBV6-5 and TRBJ2-4; D is unclear. This CDR3 has 15 residues. Trimming shortened V by 0 bases and J by 0 bases, and 6 bases separated the two germline ends. CDR1 and CDR2 (germline): MNHEY, SVGAGI. CDR3 nucleotides: TGTGCCAGCAGTTACTCGAAACAAGCCAAAAACATTCAGTACTTC. The encoded protein is CASSYSKQAKNIQYF.

The chain couples TRBV24-1 to TRBJ2-5; 9 nucleotides match TRBD1. CDR3 length: 15 amino acids. V lost 1 base, J lost 4 bases, and 3 bases stayed unmatched. CDR1 and CDR2 from the germline V gene are KGHDR and SFDVKD. The CDR3, as DNA: TGTGCCACCAGTGATTTTCGGACAGGGGCAGAGACCCAGTACTTC. Translating it yields CATSDFRTGAETQYF.

In this sample, this clonotype turned up a few times. The chain employs TRBV4-1 and TRBJ2-5; 13 bases are a match to TRBD2. The CDR3 is 17 amino acids. J lost 4 bases, V lost 1 base, and 6 bases had no gene match. Germline V gives CDR1 MGHRA, CDR2 YSYEKL. The CDR3 loop is CASSQGGLAGRGETQYF. In nucleotides, the CDR3 is TGCGCCAGCAGCCAAGGGGGACTAGCGGGGAGGGGAGAGACCCAGTACTTC.

V and J are TRBV7-9 and TRBJ2-7; a weak D match, TRBD1 (6 bases). Germline CDR1 SEHNR, CDR2 FQNEAQ (reference sequence). This CDR3 spans 12 amino acids. V lost 5 bases and J lost 12, with 17 bases in between. CDR3: CASSPAIDRTYF. CDR3 DNA: TGTGCCAGCAGCCCGGCGATAGACAGGACGTACTTC.

This clonotype was seen a handful of times. This sequence joins TRBV7-2 and TRBJ1-6, with 8 bases lining up with TRBD1. V lost 2 bases and J lost 6; bases outside the gene matches: 3. Germline V gene data show CDR1 as SGHTA and CDR2 as FQGNSA. The CDR3 extends over 15 amino acids. The CDR3 coding sequence is TGTGCCAGCAGCTTACGGACAGGGCTTAATTCACCCCTCCACTTT. This sequence encodes CASSLRTGLNSPLHF.

The chain combines TRBV13 with TRBJ2-7; tentatively, D is TRBD2 (6 bases). CDR3 length: 13 residues. Germline values: CDR1 PRHDT, CDR2 FYEKMQ (reference sequence). The ends were cut back, 1 base at V and 5 bases at J, with 9 bases in the middle. The CDR3: CASSLVGGHEQYF. The CDR3 region has the DNA TGTGCCAGCAGCTTAGTGGGAGGCCACGAGCAGTACTTC.

There are many counts of this clonotype. This chain joins TRBV20-1 and TRBJ2-3, with D unresolved. Germline V gene sequence: CDR1 DFQATT, CDR2 SNEGSKA (reference sequence). This CDR3 is 14 amino acids long. For the CDR3, the DNA is TGCAGCGTGTATTACGAGCCCGGCACAGATACGCAGTATTTT. Translation gives CSVYYEPGTDTQYF.